These 7 T cell receptor beta chains were all obtained from the same sample, sequenced in a study of T cell changes during pregnancy in multiple sclerosis (dated by TCRdb to about 2019). Library construction relied on the immunoSEQ multiplex PCR assay. The clones in this table, taken by TCRdb from immuneACCESS, are in-frame only. Not every clone is retained; where verified, under half of the shortfall comes from an unresolved V gene, and the cause of the rest is unknown. The sample contains some 69,000 clones, 90% to 95% of them found a single time. Clones ranked in the top ten supply approximately 2.1% of the sample. Sequenced here: peripheral blood, sampled in the second trimester of pregnancy. The receptors come from a female donor in good health, enrolled as a control in a pregnancy study.

The V gene is TRBV7-3, the J gene TRBJ2-5; D is ambiguous. CDR1 is SGHTA and CDR2 is FQGTGA in the germline V gene. The CDR3 spans 15 residues. V gave up 5 bases and J gave up 2 bases, with 15 bases separating them. CDR3 sequence reads: CASSPAWSSQETQYF. The CDR3 DNA reads as TGTGCCAGCAGCCCAGCGTGGAGCTCGCAAGAGACCCAGTACTTC.

This sequence joins TRBV9 and TRBJ2-7; maybe TRBD2 (7 bases). Trimming stripped 0 bases from V and 3 bases from J, with 22 bases between. The length of the CDR3 is 18 residues. Germline V gene sequence: CDR1 SGDLS, CDR2 YYNGEE. CDR3 sequence reads: CASSVVEGGRVEVYEQYF. In DNA, the CDR3 is TGTGCCAGCAGCGTAGTAGAGGGGGGGAGGGTAGAGGTCTACGAGCAGTACTTC.

The J gene is TRBJ1-1, the V gene TRBV27; tentative D call: TRBD1 (6 bases). The CDR3 is made up of 14 amino acids. V was clipped by 5 bases and J by 4 bases, with 14 bases between them. Germline values: CDR1 MNHEY, CDR2 SMNVEV (reference sequence). The CDR3 protein is CASSPTGWPTEAFF. CDR3 DNA: TGTGCCAGCAGTCCTACAGGGTGGCCCACTGAAGCTTTCTTT.

This chain links TRBV7-2 with TRBJ2-1; TRBD2 is a possible D gene (5 bases). V was trimmed by 1 base and J by 5 bases, leaving 12 bases between them. This CDR3 region has 15 residues. Germline assignment: CDR1 SGHTA and CDR2 FQGNSA. The CDR3 here is CASSLEGWGDNEQFF. CDR3 nucleotides: TGTGCCAGCAGCTTAGAAGGATGGGGAGACAATGAGCAGTTCTTC.

V gene TRBV9 combines with J gene TRBJ1-4; no definite D call. The CDR3 consists of 15 residues. CDR1 SGDLS and CDR2 YYNGEE come from the germline V gene. V lost 0 bases to trimming and J lost 4 bases, with 10 bases between them. CDR3 amino acids: CASSVGRQNNEKLFF. CDR3 DNA sequence: TGTGCCAGCAGCGTAGGGCGGCAGAATAATGAAAAACTGTTTTTT.

Here the CDR3 DNA reads TGTGCCAGCAAAATGGACAGAACTCGAAACACCATATATTTT. Translation gives CASKMDRTRNTIYF. The V gene is TRBV6-5, the J gene TRBJ1-3, with a possible D match to TRBD1 (6 bases). V was clipped by 7 bases and J by 5 bases, with 15 bases between them. Germline V CDR1 and CDR2: MNHEY, SVGAGI. The CDR3 is 14 amino acids.

V is TRBV29-1 and J is TRBJ1-2, with D possibly matching TRBD1 (6 bases). The CDR3 covers 15 residues. Germline CDR1 reads SQVTM; CDR2 reads ANQGSEA. V was cut by 6 bases and J by 8 bases, with 25 bases left in between. The CDR3, as DNA: TGCAGCGTGACCGGGACATTAGGCGCTATTAAAGGCTACACCTTC. It specifies CSVTGTLGAIKGYTF. Full variable domain (rest looked up from reference TRBV29-1 and TRBJ1-2): SAVISQKPSRDICQRGTSLTIQCQVDSQVTMMFWYRQQPGQSLTLIATANQGSEATYESGFVIDKFPISRPNLTFSTLTVSNMSPEDSSIYLCSVTGTLGAIKGYTFGSGTRLTVV.